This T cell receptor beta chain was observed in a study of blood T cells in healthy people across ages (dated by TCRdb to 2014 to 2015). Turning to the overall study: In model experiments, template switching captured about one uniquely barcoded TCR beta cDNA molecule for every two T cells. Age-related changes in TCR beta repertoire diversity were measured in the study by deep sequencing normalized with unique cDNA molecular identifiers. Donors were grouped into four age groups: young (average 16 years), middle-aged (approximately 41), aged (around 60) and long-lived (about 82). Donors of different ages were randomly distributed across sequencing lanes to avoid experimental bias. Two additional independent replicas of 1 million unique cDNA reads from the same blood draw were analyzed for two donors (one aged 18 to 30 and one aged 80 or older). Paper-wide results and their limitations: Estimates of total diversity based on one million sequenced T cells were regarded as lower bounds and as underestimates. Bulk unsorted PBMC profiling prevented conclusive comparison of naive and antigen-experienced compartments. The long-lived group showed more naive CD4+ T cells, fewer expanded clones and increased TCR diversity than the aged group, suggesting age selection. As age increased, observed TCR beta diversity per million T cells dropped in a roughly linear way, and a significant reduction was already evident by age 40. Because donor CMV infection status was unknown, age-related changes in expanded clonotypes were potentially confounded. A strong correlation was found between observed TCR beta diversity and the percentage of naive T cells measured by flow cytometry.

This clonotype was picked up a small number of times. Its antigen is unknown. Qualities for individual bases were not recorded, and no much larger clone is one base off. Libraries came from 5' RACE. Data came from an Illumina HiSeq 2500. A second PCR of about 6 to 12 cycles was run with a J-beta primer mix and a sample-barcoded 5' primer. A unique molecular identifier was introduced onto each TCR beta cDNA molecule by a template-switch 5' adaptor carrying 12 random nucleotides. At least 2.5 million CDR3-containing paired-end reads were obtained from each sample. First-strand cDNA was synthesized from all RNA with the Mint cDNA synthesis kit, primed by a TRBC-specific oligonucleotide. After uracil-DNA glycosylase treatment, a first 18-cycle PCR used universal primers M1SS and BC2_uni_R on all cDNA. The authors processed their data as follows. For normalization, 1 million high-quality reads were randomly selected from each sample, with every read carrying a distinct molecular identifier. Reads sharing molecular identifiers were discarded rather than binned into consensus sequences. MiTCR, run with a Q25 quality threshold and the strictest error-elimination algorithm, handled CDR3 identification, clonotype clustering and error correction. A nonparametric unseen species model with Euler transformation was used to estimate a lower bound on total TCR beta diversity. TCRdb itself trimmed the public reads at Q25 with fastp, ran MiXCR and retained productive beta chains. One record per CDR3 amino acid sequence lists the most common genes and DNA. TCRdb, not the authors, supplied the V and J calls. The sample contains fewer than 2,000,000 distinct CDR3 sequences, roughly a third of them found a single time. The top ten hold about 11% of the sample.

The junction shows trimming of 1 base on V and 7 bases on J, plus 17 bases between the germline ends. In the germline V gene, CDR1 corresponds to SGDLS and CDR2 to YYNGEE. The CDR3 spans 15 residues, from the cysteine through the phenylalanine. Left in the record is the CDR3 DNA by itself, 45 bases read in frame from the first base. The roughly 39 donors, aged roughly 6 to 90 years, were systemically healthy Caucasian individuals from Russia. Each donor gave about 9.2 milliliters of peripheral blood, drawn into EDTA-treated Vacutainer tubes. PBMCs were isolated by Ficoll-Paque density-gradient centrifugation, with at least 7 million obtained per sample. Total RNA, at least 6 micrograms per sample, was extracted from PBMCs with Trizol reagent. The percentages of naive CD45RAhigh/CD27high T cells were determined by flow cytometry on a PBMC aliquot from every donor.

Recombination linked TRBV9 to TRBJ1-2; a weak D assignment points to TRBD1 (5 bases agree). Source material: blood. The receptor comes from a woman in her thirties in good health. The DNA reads TGTGCCAGCAGCGTAAGACCCGGGACGGAGAGTGGCTACACCTTC. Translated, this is CASSVRPGTESGYTF.